This T cell receptor beta chain was profiled in a study of blood T cells in healthy people across ages. Study as a whole: The capture of about one barcoded beta molecule per two T cells was achieved by template switching. Whole-study findings and limits: Changes in expanded clonotypes were possibly confounded, as the CMV status of donors was unknown.

This CDR3 comprises 16 residues. After removal of 3 bases from V and 0 bases from J, the junction contained 6 bases not matched to a gene. Per the germline V gene, CDR1 is DFQATT and CDR2 is SNEGSKA (reference sequence). About this clonotype: Its antigen is not known.

Through a sample-barcoded 5' primer and a J-beta primer mix, a second PCR was run for about 6 to 11 cycles. Per sample, CDR3-containing paired-end reads numbered at least 2.5 million. One entry per CDR3 protein, called by TCRdb with MiXCR from the 5' RACE reads. Of about 1.6 million distinct CDR3 sequences in the sample, about 31% were seen once. This rearrangement joins TRBV20-1 to TRBJ1-5, with 9 bases lining up with TRBD1. The source is a woman aged 25 to 39 in good health. Sequencing was performed on blood. Here the CDR3 reads CSASQGTGLSNQPQHF. The DNA for the CDR3 is TGCAGTGCTAGCCAAGGGACAGGGCTTAGCAATCAGCCCCAGCATTTT.